The TCR beta chain described here comes from a study of T cell responses to AZD1222 COVID-19 vaccine. Concerning this clone: No antigen is known for it.

Study-level points and caveats: At baseline, seropositivity was found in only a handful of AZD1222 recipients. Within unmutated variant regions lay the reported targets of nearly half of spike-specific TCRs.

This CDR3 comprises 15 residues. V gave up 4 bases and J gave up 1 base; unmatched junction bases: 5. The germline V gene encodes CDR1 SGHDT and CDR2 YYEEEE. Libraries were prepared by immunoSEQ multiplex PCR; TCRdb keeps only in-frame clonotypes and omits some of them. The sample lists some 120,000 clones; about 79% were seen once. Source: peripheral blood, taken 28 days after the second AZD1222 dose. The receptor was derived from an adult who received the AZD1222 COVID-19 vaccine. This chain links TRBV5-6 with TRBJ2-1; TRBD2 matches 7 bases. In DNA, the CDR3 is TGTGCCAGCAGCGACACTAGCGCGTCCTACAATGAGCAGTTCTTC. It is translated as CASSDTSASYNEQFF.